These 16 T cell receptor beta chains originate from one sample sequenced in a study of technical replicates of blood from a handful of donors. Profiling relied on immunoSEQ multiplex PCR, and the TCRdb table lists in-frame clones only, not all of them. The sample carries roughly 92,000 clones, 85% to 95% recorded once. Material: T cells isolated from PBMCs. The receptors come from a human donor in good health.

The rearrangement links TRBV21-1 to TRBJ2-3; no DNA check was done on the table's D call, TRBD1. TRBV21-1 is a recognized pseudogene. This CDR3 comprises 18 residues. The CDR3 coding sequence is TGTGCCAGCAGCATAAAGAACTCCGGGACAGGGGGCCGAGATACGCAGTATTTT. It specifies CASSIKNSGTGGRDTQYF.

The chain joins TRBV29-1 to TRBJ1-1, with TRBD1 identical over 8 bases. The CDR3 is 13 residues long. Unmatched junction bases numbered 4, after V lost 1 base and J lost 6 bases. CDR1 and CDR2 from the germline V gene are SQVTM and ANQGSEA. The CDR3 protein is CSVEVDRGAEAFF. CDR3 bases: TGCAGCGTTGAAGTCGACAGGGGCGCTGAAGCTTTCTTT.

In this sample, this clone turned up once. For the CDR3, the DNA is TGTGCCAGCAGCCAAGGACAGGGGGCGGGATACGAGCAGTACTTC. It translates to CASSQGQGAGYEQYF. The chain employs TRBV14 and TRBJ2-7; 10 bases are shared with TRBD1. The germline CDR1 and CDR2 sequences are SGHDN and FVKESK. V lost 1 base to trimming and J lost 4 bases; unmatched junction nucleotides: 4. The CDR3 runs 15 residues.

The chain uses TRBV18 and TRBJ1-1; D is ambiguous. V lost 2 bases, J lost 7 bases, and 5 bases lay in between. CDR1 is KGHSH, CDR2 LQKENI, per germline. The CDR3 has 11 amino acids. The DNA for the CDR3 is TGTGCCAGCTCACCAGGAGTTGAAGCTTTCTTT. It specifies CASSPGVEAFF.

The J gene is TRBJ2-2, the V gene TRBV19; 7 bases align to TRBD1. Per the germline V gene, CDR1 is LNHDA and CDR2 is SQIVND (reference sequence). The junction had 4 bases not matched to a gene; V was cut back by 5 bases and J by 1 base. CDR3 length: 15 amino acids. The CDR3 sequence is CASSLQGVNTGELFF. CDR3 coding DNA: TGTGCCAGTAGTCTTCAGGGGGTGAACACCGGGGAGCTGTTTTTT.

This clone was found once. As DNA, the CDR3 is TGTGCCAGCAGTTACATAGCTTCTTCGAACACCGGGGAGCTGTTTTTT. It is translated as CASSYIASSNTGELFF. The chain combines TRBV6-6 with TRBJ2-2, with D unclear. This CDR3 spans 16 amino acids. Germline V gene data show CDR1 as MNHNY and CDR2 as SVGAGI (reference sequence). V dropped 2 bases and J dropped 0 bases, with 10 bases sitting between them.

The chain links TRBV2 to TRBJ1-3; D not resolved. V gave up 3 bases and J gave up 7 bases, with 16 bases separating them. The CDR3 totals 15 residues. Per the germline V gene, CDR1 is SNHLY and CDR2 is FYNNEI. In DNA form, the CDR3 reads TGTGCCAGCAGTGACACAGCAGCCAAACCGAACACCATATATTTT. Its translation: CASSDTAAKPNTIYF.

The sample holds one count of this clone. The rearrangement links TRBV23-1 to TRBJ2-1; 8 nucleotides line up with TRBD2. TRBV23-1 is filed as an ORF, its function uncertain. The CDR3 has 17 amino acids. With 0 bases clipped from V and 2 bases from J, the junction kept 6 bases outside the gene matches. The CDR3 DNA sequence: TGCGCCAGCAGTCAATCCTCAGGACTAGCTCCCTACAATGAGCAGTTCTTC. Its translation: CASSQSSGLAPYNEQFF.

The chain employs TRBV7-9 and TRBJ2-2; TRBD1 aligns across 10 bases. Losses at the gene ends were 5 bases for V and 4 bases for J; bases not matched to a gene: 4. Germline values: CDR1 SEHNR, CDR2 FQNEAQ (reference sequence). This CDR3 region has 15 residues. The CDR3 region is CASSPTGGVTGELFF. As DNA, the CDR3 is TGTGCCAGCAGCCCGACAGGGGGCGTCACCGGGGAGCTGTTTTTT.

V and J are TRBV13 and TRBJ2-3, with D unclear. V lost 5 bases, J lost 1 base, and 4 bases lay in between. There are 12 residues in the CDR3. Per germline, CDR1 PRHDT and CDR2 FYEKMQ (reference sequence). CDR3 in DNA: TGTGCCAGCAGCAGCGGCACAGATACGCAGTATTTT. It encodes CASSSGTDTQYF.

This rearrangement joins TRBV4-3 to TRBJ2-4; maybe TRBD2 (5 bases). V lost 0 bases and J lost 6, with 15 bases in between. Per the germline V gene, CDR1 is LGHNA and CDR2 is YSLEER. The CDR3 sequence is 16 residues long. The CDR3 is CASSQDNEGLGNIQYF. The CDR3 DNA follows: TGCGCCAGCAGCCAAGATAACGAGGGCTTAGGAAACATTCAGTACTTC.

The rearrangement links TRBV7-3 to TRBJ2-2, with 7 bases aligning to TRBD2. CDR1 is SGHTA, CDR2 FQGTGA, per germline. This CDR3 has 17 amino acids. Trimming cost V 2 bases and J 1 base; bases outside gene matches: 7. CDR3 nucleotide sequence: TGTGCCAGCAGCTTAGACTCAGCTAGCGGGAACACCGGGGAGCTGTTTTTT. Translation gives CASSLDSASGNTGELFF.

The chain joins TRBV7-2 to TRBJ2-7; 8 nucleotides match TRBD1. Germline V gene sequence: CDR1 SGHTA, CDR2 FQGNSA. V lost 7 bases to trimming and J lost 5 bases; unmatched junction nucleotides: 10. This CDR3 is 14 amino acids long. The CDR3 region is CASIRDRITNEQYF. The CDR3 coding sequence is TGTGCCAGCATCCGGGACAGGATAACAAACGAGCAGTACTTC.

The CDR3, as DNA: TGCGCCAGCAGGTCCGGGGTCACAGATACGCAGTATTTT. It specifies CASRSGVTDTQYF. The genes are TRBV5-1 and TRBJ2-3; possibly TRBD2 for D (5 bases). This CDR3 spans 13 amino acids. The V gene's germline CDR1 is SGHRS and CDR2 YFSETQ. V was shortened by 5 bases and J by 2 bases, with 9 bases between the two germline ends.

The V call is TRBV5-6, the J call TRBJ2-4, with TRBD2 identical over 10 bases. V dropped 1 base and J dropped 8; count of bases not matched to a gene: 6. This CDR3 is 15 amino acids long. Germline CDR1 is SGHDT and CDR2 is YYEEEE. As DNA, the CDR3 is TGTGCCAGCAGCTTGAAGCTAGCGGGAGTTGACATTCAGTACTTC. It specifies CASSLKLAGVDIQYF.

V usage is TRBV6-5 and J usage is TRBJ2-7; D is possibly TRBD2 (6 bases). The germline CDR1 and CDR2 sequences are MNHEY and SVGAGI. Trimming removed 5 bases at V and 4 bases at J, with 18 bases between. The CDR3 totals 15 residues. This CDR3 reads CASSKGPSGDYEQYF. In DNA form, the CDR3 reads TGTGCCAGCAGTAAGGGCCCCTCGGGGGATTACGAGCAGTACTTC.